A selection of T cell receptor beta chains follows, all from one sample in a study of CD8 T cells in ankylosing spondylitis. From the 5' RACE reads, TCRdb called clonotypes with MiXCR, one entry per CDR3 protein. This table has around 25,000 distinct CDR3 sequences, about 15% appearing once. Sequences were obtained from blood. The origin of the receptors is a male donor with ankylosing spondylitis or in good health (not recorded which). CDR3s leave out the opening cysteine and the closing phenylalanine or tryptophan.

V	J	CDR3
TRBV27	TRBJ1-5	ASSFGPYSNQPQH
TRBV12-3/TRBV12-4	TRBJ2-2	AAGISNTGELF
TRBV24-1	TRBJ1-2	ATSEEGDGYT
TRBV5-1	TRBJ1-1	ASSYQSQNTEAF
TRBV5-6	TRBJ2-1	ASSRTGADEQF
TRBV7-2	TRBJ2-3	ASRLGASDTQY
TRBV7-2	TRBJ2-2	ASSLDGAGELF
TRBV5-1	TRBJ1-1	ASSSGLGNTEAF
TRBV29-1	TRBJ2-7	SVGESYEQY
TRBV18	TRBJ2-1	ASSLVDEQF
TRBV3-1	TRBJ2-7	ASSQQRTGIYEQY
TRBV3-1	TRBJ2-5	ASAAGVAETQY
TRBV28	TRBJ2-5	ASSPQGRRGTQY
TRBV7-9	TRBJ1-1	ASSFQGRGRTEAF
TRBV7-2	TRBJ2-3	ASSLWFTQY
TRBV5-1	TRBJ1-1	ASSLSGSGGTEAF
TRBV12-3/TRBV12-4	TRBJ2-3	ASSLTSSTDTQY
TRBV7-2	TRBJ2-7	ASSYDYTSSYEQY
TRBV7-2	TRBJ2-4	ASSLQEGIQY
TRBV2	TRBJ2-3	ASSEKSWGTDTQY
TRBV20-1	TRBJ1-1	SASGGGDTEAF
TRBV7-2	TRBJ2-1	ASSSPGTSGSSYNEQF
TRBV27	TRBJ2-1	ASSFLQGNEQF
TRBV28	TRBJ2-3	AARLAGLLDTQY
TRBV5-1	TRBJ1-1	ASSLAQDGTEAF
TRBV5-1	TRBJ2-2	ASKTGGQTGELF
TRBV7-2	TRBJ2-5	ASSLRLETQY
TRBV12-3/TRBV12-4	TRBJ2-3	ASTEADTQY
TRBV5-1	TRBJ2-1	ASSFSGNNEQF
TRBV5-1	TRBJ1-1	ASSVGQGAVTEAF
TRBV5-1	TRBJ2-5	ASSLAAGGRETQY
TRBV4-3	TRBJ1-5	ASSQGDGPQH
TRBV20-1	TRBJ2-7	SAEGIEDEQY